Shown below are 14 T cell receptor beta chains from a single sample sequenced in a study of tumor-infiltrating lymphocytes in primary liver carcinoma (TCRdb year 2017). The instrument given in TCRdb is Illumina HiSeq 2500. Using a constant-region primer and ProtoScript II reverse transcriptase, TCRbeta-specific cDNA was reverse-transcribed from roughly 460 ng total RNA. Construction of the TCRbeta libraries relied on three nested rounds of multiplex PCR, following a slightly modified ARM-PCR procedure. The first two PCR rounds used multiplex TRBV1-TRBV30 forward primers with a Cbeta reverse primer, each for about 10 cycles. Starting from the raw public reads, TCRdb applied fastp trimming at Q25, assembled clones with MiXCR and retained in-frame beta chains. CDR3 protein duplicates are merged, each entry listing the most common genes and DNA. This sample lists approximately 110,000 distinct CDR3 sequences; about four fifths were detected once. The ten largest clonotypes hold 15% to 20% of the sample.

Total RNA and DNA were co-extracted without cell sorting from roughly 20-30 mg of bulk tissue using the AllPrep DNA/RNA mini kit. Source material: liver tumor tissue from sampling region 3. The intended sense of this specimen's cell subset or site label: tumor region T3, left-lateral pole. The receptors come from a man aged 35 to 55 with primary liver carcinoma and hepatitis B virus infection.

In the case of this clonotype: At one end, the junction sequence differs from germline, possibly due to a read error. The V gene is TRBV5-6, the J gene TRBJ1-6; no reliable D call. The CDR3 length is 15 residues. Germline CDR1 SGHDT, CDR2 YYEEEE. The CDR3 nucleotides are TGTGCCAGCAACCCAAGGATTCCAGTGAATTCACCCCTACACTTT. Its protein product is CASNPRIPVNSPLHF.

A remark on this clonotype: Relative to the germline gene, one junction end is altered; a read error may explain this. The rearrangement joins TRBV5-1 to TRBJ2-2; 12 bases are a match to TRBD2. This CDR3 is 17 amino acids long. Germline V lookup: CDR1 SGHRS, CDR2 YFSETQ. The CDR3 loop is CASCFETSGRKTGELFF. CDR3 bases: TGCGCCAGCTGCTTCGAAACTAGCGGGAGGAAGACCGGGGAGCTGTTTTTT. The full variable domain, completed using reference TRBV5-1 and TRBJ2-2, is KAGVTQTPRYLIKTRGQQVTLSCSPISGHRSVSWYQQTPGQGLQFLFEYFSETQRNKGNFPGRFSGRQFSNSRSEMNVSTLELGDSALYLCASCFETSGRKTGELFFGEGSRLTVL.

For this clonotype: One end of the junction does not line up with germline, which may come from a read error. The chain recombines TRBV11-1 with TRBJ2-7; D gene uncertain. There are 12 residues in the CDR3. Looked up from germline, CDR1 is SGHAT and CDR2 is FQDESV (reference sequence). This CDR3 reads CASSPYSYERYF. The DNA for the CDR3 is TGTGCTAGCAGCCCGTACAGCTACGAGCGGTACTTC.

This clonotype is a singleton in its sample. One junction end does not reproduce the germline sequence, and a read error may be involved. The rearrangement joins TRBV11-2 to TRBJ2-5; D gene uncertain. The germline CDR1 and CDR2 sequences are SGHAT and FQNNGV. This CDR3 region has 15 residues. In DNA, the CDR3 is TGTGTCAGCAGCCCTGTCGGGCTAGTCCCAGAGACCCTGTACTTC. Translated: CVSSPVGLVPETLYF.

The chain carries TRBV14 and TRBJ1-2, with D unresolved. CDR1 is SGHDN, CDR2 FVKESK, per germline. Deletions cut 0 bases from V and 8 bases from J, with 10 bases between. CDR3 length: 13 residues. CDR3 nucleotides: TGTGCCAGCAGCCAAGATTTGGAACCAGGCTACACCTTC. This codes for CASSQDLEPGYTF.

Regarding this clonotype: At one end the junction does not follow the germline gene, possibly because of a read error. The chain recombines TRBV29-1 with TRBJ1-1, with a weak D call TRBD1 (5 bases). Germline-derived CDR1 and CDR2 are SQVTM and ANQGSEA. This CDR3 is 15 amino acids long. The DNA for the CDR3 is TGCGGCATTGACGGGGGGTGGGGAATGAGGACTGATGCTTTCTTT. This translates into CGIDGGWGMRTDAFF.

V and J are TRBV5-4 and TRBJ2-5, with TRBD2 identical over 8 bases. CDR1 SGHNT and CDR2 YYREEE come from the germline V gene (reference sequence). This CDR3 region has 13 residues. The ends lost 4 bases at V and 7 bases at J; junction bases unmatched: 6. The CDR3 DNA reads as TGTGCCAGCAGCCCGACTAGCGAAGGGACCCAGTACTTC. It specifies CASSPTSEGTQYF. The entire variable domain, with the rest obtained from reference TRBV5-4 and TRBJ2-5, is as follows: ETGVTQSPTHLIKTRGQQVTLRCSSQSGHNTVSWYQQALGQGPQFIFQYYREEENGRGNFPPRFSGLQFPNYSSELNVNALELDDSALYLCASSPTSEGTQYFGPGTRLLVL.

CDR3 in amino acids: CASGLTHVTGSGNTIYF. CDR3 bases: TGCGCCAGCGGGCTCACACATGTTACAGGGTCGGGAAACACCATATATTTT. The chain couples TRBV4-1 to TRBJ1-3, with D perhaps TRBD1 (6 bases). The germline CDR1 and CDR2 sequences are MGHRA and YSYEKL. V was pared by 8 bases and J by 4 bases, with 24 bases between. This CDR3 has 17 amino acids.

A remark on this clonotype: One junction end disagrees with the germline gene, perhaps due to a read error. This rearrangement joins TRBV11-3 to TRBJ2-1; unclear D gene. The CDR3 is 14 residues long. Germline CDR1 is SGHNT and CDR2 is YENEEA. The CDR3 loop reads CASSLGVANNQQFF. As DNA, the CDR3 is TGTGCTAGCAGCTTAGGCGTCGCGAACAATCAGCAGTTCTTC.

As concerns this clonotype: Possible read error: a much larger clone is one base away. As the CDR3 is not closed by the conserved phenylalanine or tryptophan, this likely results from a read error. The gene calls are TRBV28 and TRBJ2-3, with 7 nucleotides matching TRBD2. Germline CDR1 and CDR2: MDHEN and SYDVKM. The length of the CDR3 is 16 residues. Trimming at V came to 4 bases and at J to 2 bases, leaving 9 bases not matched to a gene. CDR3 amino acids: CASSSGRRGITDTQYI. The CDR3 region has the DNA TGTGCCAGCAGTTCTGGGCGGCGGGGGATCACAGATACGCAGTATATT.

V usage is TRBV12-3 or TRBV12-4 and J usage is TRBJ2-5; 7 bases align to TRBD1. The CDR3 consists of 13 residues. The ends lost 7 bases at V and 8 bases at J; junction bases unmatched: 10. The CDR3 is CASILPGTETQYF. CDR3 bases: TGTGCCAGCATTTTGCCGGGGACAGAAACCCAGTACTTC.

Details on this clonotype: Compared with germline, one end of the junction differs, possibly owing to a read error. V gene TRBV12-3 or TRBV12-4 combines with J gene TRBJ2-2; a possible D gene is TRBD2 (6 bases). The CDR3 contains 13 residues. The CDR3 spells CPSSPRESGELFF. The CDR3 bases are TGTCCCAGCAGCCCCCGGGAGTCCGGGGAGTTGTTTTTT.

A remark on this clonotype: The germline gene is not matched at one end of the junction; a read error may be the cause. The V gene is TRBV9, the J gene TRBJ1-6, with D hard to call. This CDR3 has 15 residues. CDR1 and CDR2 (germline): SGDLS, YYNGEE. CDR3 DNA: TGTGCCATCAGCGTAAATGGGCTGGGTAATTCACCCCTCCACTTT. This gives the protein CAISVNGLGNSPLHF.

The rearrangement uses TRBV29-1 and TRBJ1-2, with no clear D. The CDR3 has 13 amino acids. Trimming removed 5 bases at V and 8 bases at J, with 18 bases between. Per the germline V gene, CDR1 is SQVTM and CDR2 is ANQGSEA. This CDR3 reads CSVPATSTDGYTF. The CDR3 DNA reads TGCAGCGTTCCAGCGACCTCGACGGACGGCTACACCTTC. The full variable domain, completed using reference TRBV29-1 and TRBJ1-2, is SAVISQKPSRDICQRGTSLTIQCQVDSQVTMMFWYRQQPGQSLTLIATANQGSEATYESGFVIDKFPISRPNLTFSTLTVSNMSPEDSSIYLCSVPATSTDGYTFGSGTRLTVV.